These T cell receptor beta chains were read from a single sample in a study of blood T cell repertoires in COVID-19. Generated by immunoSEQ multiplex PCR, the TCRdb table keeps only in-frame clones and is missing some. The sample lists 150,000 to 200,000 clones, more than 75% occurring once. Sequencing input: PBMCs or T cells enriched from blood (not recorded which). All receptors come from a woman aged 45-65 years who had recovered from COVID-19. The CDR3 runs from the conserved cysteine through the conserved F or W. The order of the fields is J gene, clone size, D gene, V gene, CDR3 DNA, CDR3 protein. A D gene is named only where the DNA matches it firmly. Clone size is given for some rows only: seen once, a few or many times, or a class if the clone is expanded.

J: TRBJ2-5
size: once
D: NA
V: TRBV5-4
DNA: TGTGCCAGCAGCTTGGTAGGTCACGGGGAGACCCAGTACTTC
CDR3: CASSLVGHGETQYF

J: TRBJ2-1
size: NA
D: NA
V: TRBV5-6
DNA: TGTGCCAGCAGCTTGTGGGGCAGTTCCAACAATGAGCAGTTCTTC
CDR3: CASSLWGSSNNEQFF

J: TRBJ1-1
size: NA
D: NA
V: TRBV30
DNA: TGTGCCTGGAGTTGGCCGGGGGGCACCACTGAAGCTTTCTTT
CDR3: CAWSWPGGTTEAFF

J: TRBJ2-7
size: once
D: TRBD1
V: TRBV19
DNA: TGTGCCAGTACCGACAGGGGAAGGCCTTACGAGCAGTACTTC
CDR3: CASTDRGRPYEQYF

J: TRBJ2-3
size: NA
D: NA
V: TRBV6-5
DNA: TGTGCCAGCAGTCCAAGGGGGACAGATACGCAGTATTTT
CDR3: CASSPRGTDTQYF

J: TRBJ2-7
size: once
D: NA
V: TRBV18
DNA: TGTGCCAGCTCCGGGCGCCAGGGGAATGAAGAGCAGTACTTC
CDR3: CASSGRQGNEEQYF

J: TRBJ2-3
size: NA
D: NA
V: TRBV5-8
DNA: TGTGCCAGCAGCTGGGCCAGGTTCCTCACAGATACGCAGTATTTT
CDR3: CASSWARFLTDTQYF

J: TRBJ1-2
size: NA
D: NA
V: TRBV7-8
DNA: TGTGCCAGCAGCTTAGAGGAGATTTATGGCTACACCTTC
CDR3: CASSLEEIYGYTF

J: TRBJ2-7
size: NA
D: NA
V: TRBV6-1
DNA: TGTGCCAGCAGTGTCCCGGGACATTCGGAAAGCTCCTACGAGCAGTACTTC
CDR3: CASSVPGHSESSYEQYF

J: TRBJ2-2
size: NA
D: TRBD2
V: TRBV7-3
DNA: TGTGCCAGCAGCCAGAAACCTCCGGGACTACAAAACACCGGGGAGCTGTTTTTT
CDR3: CASSQKPPGLQNTGELFF

J: TRBJ1-3
size: NA
D: TRBD1
V: TRBV7-9
DNA: TGTGCCAGCAGACCTTTGGCCGGGACAGGGGGAAACACCATATATTTT
CDR3: CASRPLAGTGGNTIYF

J: TRBJ2-5
size: NA
D: TRBD1
V: TRBV27
DNA: TGTGCCAGCAGTTTATCGCGCCCCCTGGGACAGGGGCAAGAGACCCAGTACTTC
CDR3: CASSLSRPLGQGQETQYF

J: TRBJ1-1
size: few
D: TRBD1
V: TRBV14
DNA: TGTGCCAGCAGCCTACCGGGACAGCAAGCTTTCTTT
CDR3: CASSLPGQQAFF

J: TRBJ2-3
size: NA
D: NA
V: TRBV18
DNA: TGTGCCAGCTCGGAGTGGCCTACTAGCACAGATACGCAGTATTTT
CDR3: CASSEWPTSTDTQYF

J: TRBJ2-5
size: NA
D: TRBD2
V: TRBV7-2
DNA: TGTGCCAGCAGCTTAGTCCCGGCAAGGCTAGCGGGAGAGTATCTCCAGTACTTC
CDR3: CASSLVPARLAGEYLQYF

J: TRBJ2-7
size: NA
D: NA
V: TRBV5-4
DNA: TGTGCCAGCAGCCCCGCGGGGAGGGAGCAGTACTTC
CDR3: CASSPAGREQYF

J: TRBJ2-6
size: NA
D: TRBD2
V: TRBV19
DNA: TGTGCCAGTAGTATAGTAGCGGGGGGCTCTGGGGCCAACGTCCTGACTTTC
CDR3: CASSIVAGGSGANVLTF

J: TRBJ1-2
size: NA
D: NA
V: TRBV5-5
DNA: TGTGCCAGCAGCCGCGTAGGGGAAAAGATCGGCTACACCTTC
CDR3: CASSRVGEKIGYTF

J: TRBJ2-1
size: NA
D: TRBD2
V: TRBV3-1/TRBV3-2
DNA: TGTGCCAGCAGCCAAGATCATCGACTAGCGGGGGACGAGCAGTTCTTC
CDR3: CASSQDHRLAGDEQFF

J: TRBJ2-7
size: NA
D: TRBD1
V: TRBV4-1
DNA: TGCGCCAGCAGCCAAGGGCAGGGGGCGGCCGAGCAGTACTTC
CDR3: CASSQGQGAAEQYF

J: TRBJ1-4
size: NA
D: NA
V: TRBV5-5
DNA: TGTGCCAGCAGCCTGACAGATACTAATGAAAAACTGTTTTTT
CDR3: CASSLTDTNEKLFF

J: TRBJ1-1
size: NA
D: TRBD1
V: TRBV2
DNA: TGTGCCAGCAGTGGGGGACAGGCCGTGAACACTGAAGCTTTCTTT
CDR3: CASSGGQAVNTEAFF

J: TRBJ2-1
size: NA
D: TRBD2
V: TRBV6-4
DNA: TGTGCCAGCAGTGATGAAGCGGGGGGATACAATGAGCAGTTCTTC
CDR3: CASSDEAGGYNEQFF

J: TRBJ1-5
size: NA
D: TRBD1
V: TRBV11-2
DNA: TGTGCCAGCAGCTCGGACAGGAAGGAAAATCAGCCCCAGCATTTT
CDR3: CASSSDRKENQPQHF

J: TRBJ1-5
size: NA
D: NA
V: TRBV6-5
DNA: TGTGCCAGTATCCAGGGAGGTAGCAATCAGCCCCAGCATTTT
CDR3: CASIQGGSNQPQHF

J: TRBJ1-2
size: NA
D: NA
V: TRBV6-1
DNA: TGTGCCAGCAGTGGAGGCAGGGTGGGTGGCTACACCTTC
CDR3: CASSGGRVGGYTF

J: TRBJ2-7
size: NA
D: NA
V: TRBV27
DNA: TGTGCCAGCGGCCGCTCGGGACACGACGTCCCCGGAACCTACGAGCAGTACTTC
CDR3: CASGRSGHDVPGTYEQYF

J: TRBJ1-1
size: NA
D: TRBD1
V: TRBV3-1/TRBV3-2
DNA: TGTGCCAGCAGCCGACGACAGGGCTCTGGGGCTTTCTTT
CDR3: CASSRRQGSGAFF

J: TRBJ1-2
size: once
D: TRBD1
V: TRBV19
DNA: TGTGCCAGTAGTACCTGGACAGGGGAAGGCTACACCTTC
CDR3: CASSTWTGEGYTF

J: TRBJ2-7
size: NA
D: NA
V: TRBV3-1/TRBV3-2
DNA: TGTGCCAGCAGCCAAGCAGGTGGGCAGACCTCTCGCGAGCAGTACTTC
CDR3: CASSQAGGQTSREQYF

J: TRBJ1-5
size: once
D: TRBD1
V: TRBV5-1
DNA: TGCGCCAGCAGCTTGGGAGGGGGCGGTCAGCCCCAGCATTTT
CDR3: CASSLGGGGQPQHF